One and the same sample provided the 31 T cell receptor beta chains below, sequenced in a study of brain T cells in children with intractable seizures. Measured with immunoSEQ multiplex PCR; TCRdb has only the in-frame clones, and not every one. The sample has 100,000 to 120,000 clones, roughly 94% seen once. Sequenced here: peripheral blood, sampled at surgery. Receptors were obtained from a boy under three years old with hemimegalencephaly and intractable seizures.

This clone was seen once. The chain links TRBV13 to TRBJ2-7; 10 positions agree with TRBD1. Per the germline V gene, CDR1 is PRHDT and CDR2 is FYEKMQ (reference sequence). The CDR3 is 16 residues long. The V gene end was trimmed by 3 bases and the J gene end by 6 bases; junction bases not matched to a gene: 11. In DNA, the CDR3 is TGTGCCAGCAGCTTCCGGCCCGGGACAGGGGTGGGCGAGCAGTACTTC. Translating gives CASSFRPGTGVGEQYF.

The chain has TRBV4-2 and TRBJ2-7, with 10 bases that match TRBD2. This CDR3 spans 15 amino acids. Germline V gene sequence: CDR1 LGHNA, CDR2 YNFKEQ. V was clipped by 4 bases and J by 0 bases; unmatched bases: 3. The CDR3 DNA reads as TGTGCCAGCAGCCCTAGCGGGAGAAGCTCCTACGAGCAGTACTTC. It specifies CASSPSGRSSYEQYF.

The chain employs TRBV7-8 and TRBJ2-7; 10 bases map to TRBD2. The J segment lost 6 bases and the V segment lost 6 bases, leaving 14 bases of the junction unmatched. This CDR3 comprises 16 residues. From germline, CDR1 is SGHVS and CDR2 FQNEAQ. The CDR3 bases are TGTGCCAGCAGGTTAACCAGGCTAGCGGGAGCGGGCGAGCAGTACTTC. Its translation: CASRLTRLAGAGEQYF.

This chain links TRBV29-1 with TRBJ2-3; TRBD2 is a possible D gene (5 bases). The CDR3 runs 12 residues. V shed 4 bases and J shed 5 bases, with 10 bases lying between them. Germline loops: CDR1 SQVTM, CDR2 ANQGSEA. This CDR3 reads CSVAPSQDTQYF. CDR3 sequence (DNA): TGCAGCGTTGCTCCTAGCCAAGATACGCAGTATTTT.

The chain links TRBV7-8 to TRBJ1-5, with D perhaps matching TRBD1 (6 bases). The CDR3 runs 15 residues. The V gene lost 5 bases and the J gene lost 0 bases, with 11 bases spanning the gap. Germline V gene sequence: CDR1 SGHVS, CDR2 FQNEAQ. The CDR3 nucleotides are TGTGCCAGCAGCGTGGACAGCCATAGCAATCAGCCCCAGCATTTT. It codes for CASSVDSHSNQPQHF.

V usage is TRBV30 and J usage is TRBJ1-2; TRBD1 aligns across 9 bases. The CDR3 loop spans 13 amino acids. V trimming: 0 bases; J trimming: 6 bases; junction bases outside the gene matches: 2. Germline values: CDR1 GTSNPN, CDR2 SVGIG (reference sequence). CDR3 nucleotides: TGTGCCTGGAGTGTACGACAGGGGGATGGCTACACCTTC. Protein: CAWSVRQGDGYTF.

This sequence joins TRBV3-1 (or the pseudogene TRBV3-2) and TRBJ2-3; 7 bases agree with TRBD2. The CDR3 is made up of 17 amino acids. Germline values: CDR1 LGHDT, CDR2 YNNKEL (reference sequence). The trim removed 1 base at V and 0 bases at J, leaving 7 bases unmatched. The CDR3 DNA reads TGTGCCAGCAGCCAAGCTATGGGAGGGGTTAGCACAGATACGCAGTATTTT. Translation: CASSQAMGGVSTDTQYF.

This sequence joins TRBV7-2 and TRBJ2-1; TRBD2 aligns across 9 bases. This CDR3 has 15 residues. V lost 2 bases to trimming and J lost 7 bases; unmatched junction nucleotides: 6. Germline lookup yields CDR1 SGHTA and CDR2 FQGNSA. The CDR3 spells CASSLLSLAGNEQFF. In nucleotides, the CDR3 is TGTGCCAGCAGCTTATTGTCCCTAGCGGGAAATGAGCAGTTCTTC.

The V and J genes are TRBV19 and TRBJ1-5; D ambiguous. Looked up from germline, CDR1 is LNHDA and CDR2 is SQIVND (reference sequence). Trimming pared 3 bases from V and 2 bases from J, leaving 8 bases between. CDR3 size: 14 residues. The CDR3 DNA follows: TGTGCCAGTAGTATCCCCCTTCGCAATCAGCCCCAGCATTTT. Protein sequence: CASSIPLRNQPQHF.

This chain uses TRBV28 with TRBJ2-7; the match to TRBD2 covers 10 bases. This CDR3 has 16 residues. The V and J ends lost 6 bases and 2 bases, in that order; junction bases with no gene match: 10. Germline lookup yields CDR1 MDHEN and CDR2 SYDVKM. CDR3 DNA sequence: TGTGCCAGCAGCCCGTTGGCTAGCGGGAGCACCTACGAGCAGTACTTC. Translated, it gives CASSPLASGSTYEQYF.

J is TRBJ2-7 and V is TRBV5-1; D not certain. The V end lost 5 bases, the J end lost 1 base, and 7 bases lay between the germline ends. The CDR3 is 12 amino acids. CDR1 and CDR2 (germline): SGHRS, YFSETQ. In nucleotides, the CDR3 is TGCGCCAGCAGTGGCCAGTCCTACGAGCAGTACTTC. This codes for CASSGQSYEQYF.

This chain joins TRBV4-1 and TRBJ1-3; the D gene is possibly TRBD1 (5 bases). The germline V gene has CDR1 MGHRA and CDR2 YSYEKL. The V gene lost 0 bases and the J gene lost 8 bases, with 8 bases spanning the gap. This CDR3 region has 13 residues. In DNA, the CDR3 is TGCGCCAGCAGCCAAGACAGGGAGGACACCATATATTTT. This translates into CASSQDREDTIYF.

The chain couples TRBV15 to TRBJ1-1, with D hard to call. The CDR3 extends over 14 amino acids. Per the germline V gene, CDR1 is LNHNV and CDR2 is YYDKDF (reference sequence). V lost 8 bases, J lost 0 bases, and 13 bases lay in between. The CDR3 loop is CATQYSDLNTEAFF. The DNA of the CDR3 is TGTGCCACCCAGTACTCTGACCTGAACACTGAAGCTTTCTTT.

V is TRBV28 and J is TRBJ2-4; TRBD2 agrees at 16 bases. V lost 5 bases and J lost 13; bases outside the gene matches: 5. Looked up from germline, CDR1 is MDHEN and CDR2 is SYDVKM. The CDR3 is made up of 14 amino acids. The CDR3 loop is CASSLGLAGGPQYF. CDR3 nucleotide sequence: TGTGCCAGCAGTCTGGGACTAGCGGGAGGGCCACAGTACTTC.

The chain combines TRBV11-1 with TRBJ1-2; D unresolved. CDR1 SGHAT and CDR2 FQDESV come from the germline V gene (reference sequence). The CDR3 is 13 amino acids. Between the trimmed V and J ends, which lost 2 bases and 7 bases, there was a span of 11 bases. CDR3 coding DNA: TGTGCCAGCAGCTTATATGGAGGCGGTGGCTACACCTTC. Translation: CASSLYGGGGYTF.

The chain combines TRBV19 with TRBJ2-2; 8 bases align to TRBD2. Germline-derived CDR1 and CDR2 are LNHDA and SQIVND (reference sequence). Trimming took 4 bases from V and 4 from J; bases not matched to a gene: 2. The CDR3 covers 14 residues. The DNA of the CDR3 is TGTGCCAGTAGTACCGGGGGGGTCACCGGGGAGCTGTTTTTT. It yields the protein CASSTGGVTGELFF.

This rearrangement joins TRBV7-2 to TRBJ2-1; 9 bases align to TRBD1. Germline CDR1 SGHTA, CDR2 FQGNSA. V lost 0 bases and J lost 10; bases outside the gene matches: 7. There are 15 residues in the CDR3. DNA for the CDR3: TGTGCCAGCAGCTTAGCGCGGGACAGGGTCGGGGAGCAGTTCTTC. Protein product: CASSLARDRVGEQFF.

The chain carries TRBV5-5 and TRBJ2-5, with TRBD2 identical over 15 bases. The CDR3 is made up of 15 amino acids. V shed 3 bases, J shed 4 bases, and the junction held 1 base outside the gene matches. CDR1 is SGHKS and CDR2 is YYEKEE in the germline V gene (reference sequence). CDR3 residues: CASSSGLAGGETQYF. The CDR3 nucleotides read TGTGCCAGCAGCTCGGGACTAGCGGGAGGAGAGACCCAGTACTTC.

The rearrangement joins TRBV5-4 to TRBJ2-5; D is perhaps TRBD2 (5 bases). The length of the CDR3 is 15 residues. V lost 4 bases and J lost 3, with 16 bases in between. CDR1 SGHNT and CDR2 YYREEE come from the germline V gene (reference sequence). CDR3 DNA: TGTGCCAGCAGCGTGGCCTCTAGCAGCAAAGAGACCCAGTACTTC. It translates to CASSVASSSKETQYF.

The V call is TRBV5-1, the J call TRBJ1-2, with a weak D call TRBD1 (5 bases). V was trimmed by 3 bases and J by 6 bases, leaving 18 bases between them. Germline-derived CDR1 and CDR2 are SGHRS and YFSETQ. The CDR3 spans 15 residues. CDR3 amino acids: CASSYLGRPGHGYTF. Written as DNA, the CDR3 is TGCGCCAGCAGCTACTTAGGACGGCCGGGGCATGGCTACACCTTC. Full variable domain (missing parts from reference TRBV5-1 and TRBJ1-2): KAGVTQTPRYLIKTRGQQVTLSCSPISGHRSVSWYQQTPGQGLQFLFEYFSETQRNKGNFPGRFSGRQFSNSRSEMNVSTLELGDSALYLCASSYLGRPGHGYTFGSGTRLTVV.

This clone was seen only once. At one end, the junction sequence differs from germline, possibly due to a read error. This rearrangement joins TRBV27 to TRBJ1-2, with a possible D match to TRBD1 (5 bases). This CDR3 spans 13 amino acids. The germline gives CDR1 MNHEY, CDR2 SMNVEV (reference sequence). CDR3 sequence reads: CASSPGTVYGCTF. The CDR3 DNA follows: TGTGCCAGCAGCCCCGGGACGGTATATGGCTGCACCTTC.

The chain links TRBV7-9 to TRBJ1-4; the D is unclear. The CDR3 totals 14 residues. Germline-derived CDR1 and CDR2 are SEHNR and FQNEAQ (reference sequence). Trimming stripped 5 bases from V and 4 bases from J, with 11 bases between. Here the CDR3 reads CASSPSGFNEKLFF. Here the CDR3 DNA reads TGTGCCAGCAGCCCCTCGGGGTTTAATGAAAAACTGTTTTTT. The full variable domain, its missing parts supplied by reference TRBV7-9 and TRBJ1-4, is DTGVSQNPRHKITKRGQNVTFRCDPISEHNRLYWYRQTLGQGPEFLTYFQNEAQLEKSRLLSDRFSAERPKGSFSTLEIQRTEQGDSAMYLCASSPSGFNEKLFFGSGTQLSVL.

The rearrangement links TRBV7-3 to TRBJ2-3, with D tentatively TRBD2 (6 bases). The CDR3 runs 17 residues. The germline V gene has CDR1 SGHTA and CDR2 FQGTGA. Trimming took off 5 bases at V and 0 bases at J, with 18 bases between the two ends. The DNA for the CDR3 is TGTGCCAGCAGCCCCTACGGGTGGGCGGGAAGCACAGATACGCAGTATTTT. Translated: CASSPYGWAGSTDTQYF.

V gene TRBV28 combines with J gene TRBJ2-3; a possible D gene is TRBD2 (7 bases). The germline V gene has CDR1 MDHEN and CDR2 SYDVKM. The CDR3 totals 15 residues. The ends were cut back, 5 bases at V and 3 bases at J, with 15 bases in the middle. CDR3 loop: CASSHRGGGTDTQYF. In DNA, the CDR3 is TGTGCCAGCAGTCATAGGGGGGGAGGGACAGATACGCAGTATTTT. Together with reference TRBV28 and TRBJ2-3, the CDR3 gives the full variable domain: DVKVTQSSRYLVKRTGEKVFLECVQDMDHENMFWYRQDPGLGLRLIYFSYDVKMKEKGDIPEGYSVSREKKERFSLILESASTNQTSMYLCASSHRGGGTDTQYFGPGTRLTVL.

This chain uses TRBV6-5 with TRBJ2-2, with D uncertain. The CDR3 has 11 amino acids. Trimming stripped 5 bases from V and 2 bases from J, with 0 bases between. Germline values: CDR1 MNHEY, CDR2 SVGAGI. CDR3 coding DNA: TGTGCCAGCAGTAACACCGGGGAGCTGTTTTTT. As protein: CASSNTGELFF.

The gene calls are TRBV11-3 and TRBJ1-1, with no clear D. V was shortened by 4 bases and J by 4 bases, with 7 bases between the two germline ends. Germline CDR1 and CDR2: SGHNT and YENEEA. The CDR3 is made up of 12 amino acids. CDR3 sequence reads: CASSSGGTEAFF. The CDR3 region has the DNA TGTGCCAGCAGCTCGGGTGGCACTGAAGCTTTCTTT.

The chain uses TRBV5-1 and TRBJ2-6, with TRBD1 identical over 10 bases. The CDR3 length is 17 residues. J was trimmed by 0 bases and V by 4 bases; bases with no gene match: 4. CDR1 SGHRS and CDR2 YFSETQ come from the germline V gene. In DNA form, the CDR3 reads TGCGCCAGCAGCCCGACAGGGGGCCGCTCTGGGGCCAACGTCCTGACTTTC. Its protein is CASSPTGGRSGANVLTF.

The gene calls are TRBV5-1 and TRBJ2-1; D ambiguous. V shed 0 bases and J shed 4 bases, with 8 bases lying between them. CDR1 and CDR2 from the germline V gene are SGHRS and YFSETQ. The CDR3 spans 14 residues. The CDR3 is CASSLAWQYNEQFF. Written as DNA, the CDR3 is TGCGCCAGCAGCTTGGCCTGGCAGTACAATGAGCAGTTCTTC. Supplemented by reference TRBV5-1 and TRBJ2-1, the full variable domain reads KAGVTQTPRYLIKTRGQQVTLSCSPISGHRSVSWYQQTPGQGLQFLFEYFSETQRNKGNFPGRFSGRQFSNSRSEMNVSTLELGDSALYLCASSLAWQYNEQFFGPGTRLTVL.

This rearrangement joins TRBV7-9 to TRBJ2-7; TRBD1 matches 8 bases. Germline values: CDR1 SEHNR, CDR2 FQNEAQ (reference sequence). The CDR3 is 18 amino acids. Trimming removed 5 bases from V and 3 bases from J; junction bases left unmatched: 18. The CDR3 coding sequence is TGTGCCAGCAGCGGAGGGATCAGGGGGCGATACGATGACTACGAGCAGTACTTC. Protein sequence: CASSGGIRGRYDDYEQYF.

J is TRBJ2-7 and V is TRBV7-4; TRBD1 is a possible D gene (5 bases). The V end was cut by 8 bases, the J end by 0 bases, with 14 bases between. Germline lookup yields CDR1 SGHVT and CDR2 SQSDAQ. This CDR3 has 14 residues. CDR3 amino acids: CASPPQGSSYEQYF. In DNA, the CDR3 is TGTGCCAGCCCCCCTCAGGGCAGCTCCTACGAGCAGTACTTC.

CDR3 DNA: TGTGCCAGCAGCCTGGGGGACGGGGAGCTGTTTTTT. It is translated as CASSLGDGELFF. The rearrangement joins TRBV11-2 to TRBJ2-2; D tentatively fits TRBD1 or TRBD2 (5 bases each). The CDR3 has 12 residues. V lost 5 bases, J lost 7 bases, and 8 bases lay in between. CDR1 is SGHAT and CDR2 is FQNNGV in the germline V gene.